This TCR beta chain stems from a study of T cell responses to AZD1222 COVID-19 vaccine. Study-wide results and caveats: Spike-specific TCR breadth and depth both grew after two AZD1222 doses.

Regarding this clone: Antigen: not known. One end of the junction does not line up with germline, which may come from a read error.

The CDR3 spans 13 residues. The germline V gene encodes CDR1 SGHDT and CDR2 YYEEEE. Profiled with immunoSEQ multiplex PCR; TCRdb holds only in-frame clones, not every one. The sample has fewer than 120,000 clones, 85% to 95% seen once. This rearrangement joins TRBV5-6 to TRBJ1-3; weak D call: TRBD1 (5 bases). The clonotype originates from an adult who received the AZD1222 COVID-19 vaccine. The source was peripheral blood, collected 28 days after the second AZD1222 dose. The CDR3 DNA reads as TGTGCCAGCAGCCCGGGAACCGCCGGGACGAGGAATTTT. Protein product: CASSPGTAGTRNF.